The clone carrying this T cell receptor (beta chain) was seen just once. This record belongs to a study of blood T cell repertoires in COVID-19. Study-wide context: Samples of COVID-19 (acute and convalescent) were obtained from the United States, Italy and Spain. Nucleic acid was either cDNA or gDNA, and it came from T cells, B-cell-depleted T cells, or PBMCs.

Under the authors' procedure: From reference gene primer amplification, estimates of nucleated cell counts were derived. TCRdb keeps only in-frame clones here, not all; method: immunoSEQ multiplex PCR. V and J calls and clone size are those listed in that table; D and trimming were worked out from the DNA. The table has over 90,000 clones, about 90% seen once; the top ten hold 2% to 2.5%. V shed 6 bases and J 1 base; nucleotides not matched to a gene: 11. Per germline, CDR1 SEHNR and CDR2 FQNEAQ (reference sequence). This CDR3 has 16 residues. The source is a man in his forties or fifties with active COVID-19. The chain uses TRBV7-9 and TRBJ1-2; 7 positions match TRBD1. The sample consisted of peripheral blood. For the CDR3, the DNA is TGTGCCAGCAGAGCGAGGGACAGAGGATATAACTATGGCTACACCTTC. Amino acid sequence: CASRARDRGYNYGYTF.